This record concerns one T cell receptor (beta chain) sequence. Its antigen is currently unknown. Assay: immunoSEQ multiplex PCR; the TCRdb copy retains only in-frame clones and omits some. Of 120,000 or so clones in the sample, 80% to 95% are singletons; the top ten hold approximately 1%. The sample originates from a study of T cell responses to AZD1222 COVID-19 vaccine. About the study: Second doses that came at about 4 or about 12 weeks were put together. General study results and limits: Donors in the cohort were predominantly white British and more often female, and clonal diversity was possibly underestimated. It was only after the peak T cell response that any repertoires were sampled.

V dropped 5 bases and J dropped 4 bases, with 21 bases sitting between them. Germline assignment: CDR1 MNHEY and CDR2 SVGEGT. The CDR3 loop spans 17 amino acids. Specimen: peripheral blood, collected on day 0 of AZD1222 vaccination. The V gene is TRBV6-2 or TRBV6-3, the J gene TRBJ1-5; TRBD1 might be the D (6 bases). The TCR originated in an adult in good health. CDR3 sequence reads: CASSHIDGGLSNQPQHF. CDR3 DNA: TGTGCCAGCAGTCACATTGACGGGGGCCTATCTAATCAGCCCCAGCATTTT.